The following is a T cell receptor (beta chain) sequence with its context. This sample is part of a study of blood T cell repertoires in COVID-19. Overall study context: PBMCs, B-cell-depleted T cells, or T cells provided the cDNA or gDNA that made up the material.

One Seattle source followed patients from active infection through their disease course. Data came from immunoSEQ multiplex PCR; TCRdb stores just in-frame clones and leaves some out. This table holds over 150,000 clones, around 87% found once. This clonotype was sampled from an elderly woman with COVID-19, enrolled during active disease. Sequenced sample: peripheral blood.

The chain's CDR3 is CATSRDGLAGNEQFF. CDR3 DNA sequence: TGTGCCACCAGCAGAGATGGACTAGCGGGCAATGAGCAGTTCTTC. This chain links TRBV15 with TRBJ2-1; 11 bases fit TRBD2. The CDR3 length is 15 residues. The germline CDR1 and CDR2 sequences are LNHNV and YYDKDF (reference sequence). V was clipped by 0 bases and J by 6 bases; unmatched bases: 1.